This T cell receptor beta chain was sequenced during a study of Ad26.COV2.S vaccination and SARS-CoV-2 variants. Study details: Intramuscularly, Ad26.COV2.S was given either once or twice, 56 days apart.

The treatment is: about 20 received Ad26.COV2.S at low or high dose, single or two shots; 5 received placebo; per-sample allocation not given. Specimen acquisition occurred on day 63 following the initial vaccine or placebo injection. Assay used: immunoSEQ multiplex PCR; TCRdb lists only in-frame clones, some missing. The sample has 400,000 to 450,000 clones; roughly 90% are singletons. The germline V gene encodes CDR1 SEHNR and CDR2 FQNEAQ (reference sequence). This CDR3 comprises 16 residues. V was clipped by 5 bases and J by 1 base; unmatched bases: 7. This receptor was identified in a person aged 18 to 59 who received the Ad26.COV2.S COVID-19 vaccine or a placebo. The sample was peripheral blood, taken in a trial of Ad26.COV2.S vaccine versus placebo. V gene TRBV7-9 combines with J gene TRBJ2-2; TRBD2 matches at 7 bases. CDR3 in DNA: TGTGCCAGCAGCGGGCCCGGGACTAAGAACACCGGGGAGCTGTTTTTT. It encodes CASSGPGTKNTGELFF.